This TCR beta chain emerged from a study of OX40 agonist ivuxolimab in advanced cancers. The V gene's germline CDR1 is SGHTA and CDR2 FQGNSA. Trimming pared 5 bases from V and 2 bases from J, leaving 9 bases between. The CDR3 loop spans 13 amino acids. Libraries were prepared by immunoSEQ multiplex PCR; TCRdb keeps only in-frame clonotypes and omits some of them. The table records 73,000 or so clones, about 86% of them present only once. This chain joins TRBV7-2 and TRBJ2-5, with a tentative D call TRBD2 (5 bases). The receptor was isolated from an adult with an advanced solid tumor such as melanoma, head and neck, liver or kidney cancer. The starting material was CD4+ or CD8+ T cells sorted from blood, obtained in a trial of the OX40 agonist ivuxolimab. CDR3 nucleotide sequence: TGTGCCAGCAGCCCTAGCTTTCAAGAGACCCAGTACTTC. Its protein is CASSPSFQETQYF.